Following are 16 T cell receptor beta chains from one sample sequenced in a study of blood T cell repertoires in COVID-19 (dated by TCRdb to about 2020). Receptors were amplified or captured by the immunoSEQ multiplex PCR assay. TCRdb mirrors the immuneACCESS table, restricted to in-frame sequences. Some clones are absent from its copies; in checked studies, under half trace to an unresolved V gene, and the reason for the others is unknown. The sample has over 45,000 clones on record, more than 75% of them singletons. The ten largest account for 5% to 7% of the sample. The sequenced material came from peripheral blood. All receptors derive from a middle-aged man with active COVID-19.

The chain joins TRBV7-2 to TRBJ1-2, with D hard to call. Trimming left V 5 bases short and J 0 bases short, with 19 bases between. The length of the CDR3 is 17 residues. Germline CDR1 and CDR2: SGHTA and FQGNSA. Written as DNA, the CDR3 is TGTGCCAGCAGCCCAAATGTACAGTTCCTCTCTAACTATGGCTACACCTTC. Protein sequence: CASSPNVQFLSNYGYTF. The full variable domain, in which reference TRBV7-2 and TRBJ1-2 provide the parts outside the CDR3, is GAGVSQSPSNKVTEKGKDVELRCDPISGHTALYWYRQSLGQGLEFLIYFQGNSAPDKSGLPSDRFSAERTGGSVSTLTIQRTQQEDSAVYLCASSPNVQFLSNYGYTFGSGTRLTVV.

The chain has TRBV7-2 and TRBJ1-6, with 7 positions matching TRBD1. Trimming at V came to 5 bases and at J to 6 bases, leaving 7 bases not matched to a gene. In germline, CDR1 is SGHTA, CDR2 FQGNSA. The CDR3 has 15 amino acids. The DNA of the CDR3 is TGTGCCAGCAGCCCCGACAGGGCTCTTAATTCACCCCTCCACTTT. This codes for CASSPDRALNSPLHF.

This chain uses TRBV7-8 with TRBJ2-7; 8 nucleotides line up with TRBD2. The trim removed 1 base at V and 0 bases at J, leaving 2 bases unmatched. CDR1 and CDR2 from the germline V gene are SGHVS and FQNEAQ. This CDR3 region has 15 residues. DNA for the CDR3: TGTGCCAGCAGCTTAGGCGGGGGGTTCTCCTACGAGCAGTACTTC. Its translation: CASSLGGGFSYEQYF.

V gene TRBV12-5 combines with J gene TRBJ2-1, with 7 nucleotides matching TRBD2. The CDR3 has 15 residues. The V and J ends lost 0 bases and 4 bases, in that order; junction bases with no gene match: 3. The germline gives CDR1 LGHNT, CDR2 FRNRAP. The CDR3 region has the DNA TGTGCTAGTGGTTTGGTGGCGGGAGTATACAATGAGCAGTTCTTC. Protein sequence: CASGLVAGVYNEQFF.

This chain connects TRBV5-1 to TRBJ1-6; TRBD1 might be the D (6 bases). The CDR3 loop spans 17 amino acids. Germline-derived CDR1 and CDR2 are SGHRS and YFSETQ. Trimming stripped 3 bases from V and 8 bases from J, with 21 bases between. The CDR3 bases are TGCGCCAGCAGCTCGGGGGGCCGGGACGCAAAACATTCACCCCTCCACTTT. It codes for CASSSGGRDAKHSPLHF.

This chain connects TRBV5-4 to TRBJ2-3, with 9 bases fitting TRBD1. J gave up 4 bases and V 0 bases, and 12 bases lay outside the gene matches. Germline lookup yields CDR1 SGHNT and CDR2 YYREEE (reference sequence). The CDR3 is 18 residues long. The CDR3 bases are TGTGCCAGCAGCTTGGGCGGTAGGACAGGGGCTTTGGCAGATACGCAGTATTTT. Translating it yields CASSLGGRTGALADTQYF.

The chain has TRBV3-1 (or the pseudogene TRBV3-2) and TRBJ1-6, with TRBD1 matching over 10 bases. CDR3 length: 14 amino acids. V trimming: 8 bases; J trimming: 4 bases; junction bases outside the gene matches: 2. Germline CDR1 reads LGHDT; CDR2 reads YNNKEL (reference sequence). CDR3 loop: CASGGQGYNSPLHF. The CDR3 DNA reads TGTGCCAGCGGGGGACAGGGGTATAATTCACCCCTCCACTTT.

This clone was observed a handful of times. The rearrangement uses TRBV5-1 and TRBJ2-1; 10 positions match TRBD2. The CDR3 is 15 residues long. Per the germline V gene, CDR1 is SGHRS and CDR2 is YFSETQ. V was clipped by 2 bases and J by 3 bases; unmatched bases: 2. The CDR3 reads CASSFGLADYNEQFF. The CDR3 nucleotides read TGCGCCAGCAGCTTCGGACTAGCGGACTACAATGAGCAGTTCTTC.

The chain uses TRBV21-1 and TRBJ1-3. TRBV21-1 is described as a pseudogene. This CDR3 has 14 residues. The CDR3 region is CARSGGFSGNTIYF. CDR3 sequence (DNA): TGTGCCAGATCGGGGGGCTTCTCTGGAAACACCATATATTTT.

The V gene is TRBV3-1 (or the pseudogene TRBV3-2), the J gene TRBJ2-1; TRBD1 is a possible D gene (8 bases). Trimming pared 8 bases from V and 15 bases from J, leaving 17 bases between. The CDR3 contains 11 residues. Looked up from germline, CDR1 is LGHDT and CDR2 is YNNKEL (reference sequence). Written as DNA, the CDR3 is TGTGCCAGCGACAGGGGCGGGAGAACGTTCTTC. It codes for CASDRGGRTFF.

The chain links TRBV6-2 or TRBV6-3 to TRBJ1-4; D might be TRBD1 (5 bases). With 4 bases removed from V and 1 base from J, the gap between germline ends came to 13 bases. The CDR3 consists of 16 residues. Germline assignment: CDR1 MNHEY and CDR2 SVGEGT. The CDR3 loop reads CASSWSRAETNEKLFF. CDR3 nucleotide sequence: TGTGCCAGCAGTTGGAGCAGGGCAGAAACTAATGAAAAACTGTTTTTT.

This clone was observed once. The chain carries TRBV7-9 and TRBJ1-1, with D possibly TRBD1 on 6 matching bases. The ends were cut back, 2 bases at V and 10 bases at J, with 14 bases in the middle. The CDR3 sequence is 13 residues long. Germline CDR1 is SEHNR and CDR2 is FQNEAQ (reference sequence). This chain's CDR3 is CASSLTTGERAFF. DNA of the CDR3: TGTGCCAGCAGCTTAACGACAGGTGAACGAGCTTTCTTT.

The V call is TRBV10-3, the J call TRBJ1-2; D perhaps matches TRBD1 (6 bases). This CDR3 region has 11 residues. CDR1 and CDR2 (germline): ENHRY, SYGVKD. V gave up 5 bases and J gave up 5 bases, with 6 bases separating them. The CDR3 DNA reads as TGTGCCATCAGTACAGGGTATGGCTACACCTTC. It codes for CAISTGYGYTF.

CDR3 loop: CAAEGGEQYF. CDR3 DNA: TGTGCTGCGGAAGGTGGGGAGCAGTACTTC. V usage is TRBV2 and J usage is TRBJ2-7; D gene unclear. Germline CDR1 is SNHLY and CDR2 is FYNNEI. This CDR3 has 10 residues.

This rearrangement joins TRBV7-9 to TRBJ2-1, with TRBD1 matching over 10 bases. CDR3 length equals 14 residues. Germline V CDR1 and CDR2: SEHNR, FQNEAQ (reference sequence). Losses at the gene ends were 8 bases for V and 5 bases for J; bases not matched to a gene: 6. The CDR3 bases are TGTGCCAGCGCCCCCGGGACAGGGGACAATGAGCAGTTCTTC. Protein product: CASAPGTGDNEQFF.

V is TRBV7-2 and J is TRBJ2-1; weak D call: TRBD1 (6 bases). V was pared by 5 bases and J by 0 bases, with 11 bases between. The germline V gene encodes CDR1 SGHTA and CDR2 FQGNSA. This CDR3 comprises 15 residues. DNA for the CDR3: TGTGCCAGCAGCGTCAGACAGGCCTCCTACAATGAGCAGTTCTTC. This codes for CASSVRQASYNEQFF.